This TCR beta chain appears in the sequencing data of a study of blood T cell repertoires in COVID-19. CDR3 length equals 15 residues. The V and J ends lost 8 bases and 4 bases respectively, with 18 bases between them. From germline, CDR1 is MNHNY and CDR2 SVGAGI (reference sequence). Some clones are missing from TCRdb's copy, which holds only in-frame ones; the method was immunoSEQ multiplex PCR. The sample has tens of thousands of clones, more than 85% seen once. The receptor's source is a man aged 60-69 years with active or convalescent COVID-19. The chain couples TRBV6-6 to TRBJ1-3; no clear D gene. Sample: peripheral blood. This chain's CDR3 is CASQAPARGGNTIYF. CDR3 nucleotides: TGTGCCAGCCAAGCCCCAGCGCGGGGAGGAAACACCATATATTTT.